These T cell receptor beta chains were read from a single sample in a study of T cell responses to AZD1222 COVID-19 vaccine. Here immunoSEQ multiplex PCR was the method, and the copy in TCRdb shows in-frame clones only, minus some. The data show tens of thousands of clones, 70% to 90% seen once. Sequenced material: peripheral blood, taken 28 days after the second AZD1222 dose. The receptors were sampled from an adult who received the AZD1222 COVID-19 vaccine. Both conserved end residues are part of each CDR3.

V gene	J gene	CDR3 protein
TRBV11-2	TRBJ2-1	CASSLTGLAPNEQFF
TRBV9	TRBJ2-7	CASSYGLTGAYEQYF
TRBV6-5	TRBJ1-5	CASSPLGGLDQPQHF
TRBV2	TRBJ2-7	CASSGGVGEQYF
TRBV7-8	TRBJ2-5	CASSFKLAFEQETQYF
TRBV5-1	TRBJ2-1	CASSFLGEREVYNEQFF
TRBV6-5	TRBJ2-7	CASSSRRSGGLYEQYF
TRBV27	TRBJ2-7	CASSLIGGTVTYEQYF
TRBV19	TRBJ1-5	CASSRQASNQPQHF
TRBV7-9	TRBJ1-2	CASSLEGEWYGYTF
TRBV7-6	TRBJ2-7	CASSLEAGNGYEQYF
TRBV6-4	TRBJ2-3	CASSDSIGQDTQYF
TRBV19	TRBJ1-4	CATTQGATNEKLFF
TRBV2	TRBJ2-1	CASSDKTAYNEQFF
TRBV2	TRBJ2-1	CASSQGTSGYNEQFF
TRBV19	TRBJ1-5	CASSVDRENSNQPQHF
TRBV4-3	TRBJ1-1	CASSQVQVNTEAFF
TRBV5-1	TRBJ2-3	CASSKGGSSVDTQYF
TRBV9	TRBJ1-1	CASSLSMNTEAFF
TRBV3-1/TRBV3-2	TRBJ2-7	CASSQELEGGEQYF
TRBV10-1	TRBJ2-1	CASSELLGTEYNEQFF
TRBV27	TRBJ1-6	CASTPGPFAHNSPLHF
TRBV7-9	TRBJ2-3	CASSLPAGTQYF
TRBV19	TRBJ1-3	CASSSAGEGGNTIYF
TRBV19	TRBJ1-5	CASSAWTGGSNQPQHF
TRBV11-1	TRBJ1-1	CASSSYSQNTEAFF
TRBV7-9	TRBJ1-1	CASSLYGNTEAFF
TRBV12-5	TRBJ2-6	CASGSISSGANVLTF
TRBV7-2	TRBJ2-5	CASSLAPGETQYF
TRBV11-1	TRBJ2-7	CASSQTGNYEQYF
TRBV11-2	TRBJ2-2	CASSPGHRGPGELFF
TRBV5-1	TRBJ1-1	CASSFSGVNTEAFF
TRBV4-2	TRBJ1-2	CASSQPDRESNGYTF
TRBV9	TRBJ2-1	CASAFGTGPYNEQFF
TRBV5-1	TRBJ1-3	CASSFTDAGNTIYF
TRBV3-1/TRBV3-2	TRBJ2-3	CASSRRQGTDTQYF
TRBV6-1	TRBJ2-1	CASSEAPSGIRGNEQFF
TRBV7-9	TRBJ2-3	CASSLQGTHTDTQYF
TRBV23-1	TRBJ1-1	CAIFLVKGSTEAFF
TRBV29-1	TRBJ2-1	CSERLPGNEQFF
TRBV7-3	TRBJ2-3	CASSLSGGWNTDTQYF
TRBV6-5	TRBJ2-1	CATESGNSKFF
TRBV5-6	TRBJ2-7	CASSLPGGSYEQYF
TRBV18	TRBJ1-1	CASSPGTAPEAFF
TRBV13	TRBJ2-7	CASSEGLAGPREQYF
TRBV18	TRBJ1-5	CASSPSWANNQPQHF
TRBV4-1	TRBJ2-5	CASSRDNQETQYF